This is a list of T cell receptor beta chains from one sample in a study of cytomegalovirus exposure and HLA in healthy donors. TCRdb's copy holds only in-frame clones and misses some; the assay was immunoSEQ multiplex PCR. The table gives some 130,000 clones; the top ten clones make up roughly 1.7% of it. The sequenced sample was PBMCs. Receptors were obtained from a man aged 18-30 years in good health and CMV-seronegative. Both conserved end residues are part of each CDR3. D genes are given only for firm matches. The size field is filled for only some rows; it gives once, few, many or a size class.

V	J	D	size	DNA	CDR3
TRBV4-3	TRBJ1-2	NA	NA	TGCGCCAGCAGCCAAGGAGACTCTGGCTACACCTTC	CASSQGDSGYTF
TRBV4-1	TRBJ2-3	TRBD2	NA	TGCGCCAGCAGCCAAGATGCGGGAGGGAACACAGATACGCAGTATTTT	CASSQDAGGNTDTQYF
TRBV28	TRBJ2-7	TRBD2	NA	TGTGCCAGCAGTTGGGTAGCGGGGGCTAGCTCCTACGAGCAGTACTTC	CASSWVAGASSYEQYF
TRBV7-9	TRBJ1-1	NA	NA	TGTGCCAGCAGCCCCGACTTTGAAGCTTTCTTT	CASSPDFEAFF
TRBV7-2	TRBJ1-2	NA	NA	TGTGCCAGCAGCTTAGGGAATCCCGTAGGGGTTAACTATGGCTACACCTTC	CASSLGNPVGVNYGYTF
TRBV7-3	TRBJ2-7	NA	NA	TGTGCCAGCAGCCCAACCTGTATGGGGGGACAGAAGTTTTTTGGGCAGTACTTC	CASSPTCMGGQKFFGQYF
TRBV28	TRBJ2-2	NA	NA	TGTGCCAGCAGTCCCGGGGGACTCAACACCGGGGAGCTGTTTTTT	CASSPGGLNTGELFF
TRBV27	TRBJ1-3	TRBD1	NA	TGTGCCAGCAGCCCGACAGGGACTGGAAACACCATATATTTT	CASSPTGTGNTIYF
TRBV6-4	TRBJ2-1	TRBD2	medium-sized	TGTGCCAGCAGTGAAGGCCTAGCGGGAAACAATGAGCAGTTCTTC	CASSEGLAGNNEQFF
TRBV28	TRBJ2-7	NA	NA	TGTGCCAGCAATCGCGGTACCTACGAGCAGTACTTC	CASNRGTYEQYF
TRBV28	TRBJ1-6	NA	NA	TGTGCCAGCAGTATCATCCGGACAGACTATAATTCACCCCTCCACTTT	CASSIIRTDYNSPLHF
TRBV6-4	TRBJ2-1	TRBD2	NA	TGTGCCAGCAGTGACCATCCAGGACTAGGTGACAATGAGCAGTTCTTC	CASSDHPGLGDNEQFF
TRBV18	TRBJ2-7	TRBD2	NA	TGTGCCAGCTCACCTCTCGGGCTAGCGGGGCCCACAACCTACGAGCAGTACTTC	CASSPLGLAGPTTYEQYF
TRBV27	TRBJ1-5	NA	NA	TGTGCCAGCAGTTCGTTGGGGACTGATCAGCCCCAGCATTTT	CASSSLGTDQPQHF
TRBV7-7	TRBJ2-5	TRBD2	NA	TGTGCTAGCAGTTCAGGACTAGCGTCAGAGACCCAGTACTTC	CASSSGLASETQYF
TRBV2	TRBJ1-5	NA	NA	TGTGCCACAGGTCGGGACACCCAGGAGGATCAGCCCCAGCATTTT	CATGRDTQEDQPQHF
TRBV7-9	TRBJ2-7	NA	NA	TGTGCCAGCAGCTTAAGTCAGAATTCCTACGAGCAGTACTTC	CASSLSQNSYEQYF
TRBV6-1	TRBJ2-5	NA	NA	TGTGCCAGCAGGGGGACAAGAGAGACCCAGTACTTC	CASRGTRETQYF
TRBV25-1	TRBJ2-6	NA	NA	TGTGCCAGCAGTGAATCAAGAGGTCTTGGGGCCAACGTCCTGACTTTC	CASSESRGLGANVLTF
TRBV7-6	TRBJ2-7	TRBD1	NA	TGTGCCAGCAGCTTAGGAGACGACAGGGGGTACGAGCAGTACTTC	CASSLGDDRGYEQYF
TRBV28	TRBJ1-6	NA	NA	TGTGCCAGCAGTTCGACAGATTCACCCCTCCACTTT	CASSSTDSPLHF
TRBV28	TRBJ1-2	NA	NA	TGTGCCAGCAGTTCATTTACCAAGAGGACGGGGGTCCTTAACTATGGCTACACCTTC	CASSSFTKRTGVLNYGYTF
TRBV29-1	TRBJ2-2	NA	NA	TGCAGCGTTACCGGGACACAGAACACCGGGGAGCTGTTTTTT	CSVTGTQNTGELFF
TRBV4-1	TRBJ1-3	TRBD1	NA	TGCGCCAGCAGCCGATTGCAGGGGGCTGGAAACACCATATATTTT	CASSRLQGAGNTIYF
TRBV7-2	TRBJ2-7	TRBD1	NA	TGTGCCAGCAGCTCCGAAACAGGGGCCACCTACGAGCAGTACTTC	CASSSETGATYEQYF
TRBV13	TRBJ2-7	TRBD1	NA	TGTGCCAGCAGCTCGACCGGGACAGCACACTACGAGCAGTACTTC	CASSSTGTAHYEQYF
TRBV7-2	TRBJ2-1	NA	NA	TGTGCCAGCAGCCCTGCAGGGCAGAACAATGAGCAGTTCTTC	CASSPAGQNNEQFF
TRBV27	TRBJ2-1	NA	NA	TGTGCCAGCAGTCTAGGAAATGAGCAGTTCTTC	CASSLGNEQFF
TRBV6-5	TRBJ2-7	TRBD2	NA	TGTGCCAGCAGTTGGGGACTAGCGGGAGTTACCTACGAGCAGTACTTC	CASSWGLAGVTYEQYF